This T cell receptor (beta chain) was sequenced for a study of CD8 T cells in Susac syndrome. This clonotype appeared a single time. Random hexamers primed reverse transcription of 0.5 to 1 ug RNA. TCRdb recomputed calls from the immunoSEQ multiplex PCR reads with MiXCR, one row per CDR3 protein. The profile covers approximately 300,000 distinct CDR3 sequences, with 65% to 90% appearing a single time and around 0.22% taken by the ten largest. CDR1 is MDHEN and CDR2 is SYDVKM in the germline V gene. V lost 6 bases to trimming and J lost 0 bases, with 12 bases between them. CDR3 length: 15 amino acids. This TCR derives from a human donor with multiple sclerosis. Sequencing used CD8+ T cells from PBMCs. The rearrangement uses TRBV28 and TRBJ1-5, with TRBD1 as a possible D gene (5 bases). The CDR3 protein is CASRLDTYSNQPQHF. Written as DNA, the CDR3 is TGTGCCAGCAGGCTGGACACCTATAGCAATCAGCCCCAGCATTTT.